This T cell receptor beta chain was identified during a study of cytomegalovirus exposure and HLA in healthy donors (dated by TCRdb to about 2017). A note on the overall study: The 700 or so repertoires of the first cohort and the roughly 110 validation repertoires were produced on the same platform, according to a later analysis. The aim of the study was to test whether cataloging public T cell receptors could identify signatures of past pathogen exposure. Along with the approximately 700-subject first cohort, a separate validation cohort of around 120 different subjects was used. High-throughput TCR immunosequencing, statistical association of individual TCRs with disease status, and machine learning were combined to predict cytomegalovirus infection status. General study outcomes and caveats: The authors suggested that the approach could potentially be generalized to other disease states and immunological phenotypes. Cytomegalovirus status was reported to be diagnosed by the classifier with high specificity and sensitivity in both the original and validation cohorts. Most TCR sequences were observed very rarely across donors, whereas some public TCRs were present in many individuals. The validation cohort had no HLA typing available for a later analysis, so co-occurrence within that cohort was assessed over all 120 or so repertoires. Three of the identified cytomegalovirus-associated TCR beta chains were confirmed in vitro to be specific for cytomegalovirus antigens. The study listed 150 to 200 TCR beta chains as associated with cytomegalovirus. Of the cluster scores, 85% to 95% were above 0 in a later analysis, which found that TCRs clustered in the first cohort also tended to co-occur in the approximately 110 validation repertoires.

The junction shows trimming of 3 bases on V and 11 bases on J, and the gene matches do not reach 9 bases of it. The germline V gene (reference sequence) provides CDR1 SEHNR and CDR2 FQNEAQ. The CDR3 covers 16 residues, taking in both the cysteine and the phenylalanine. Here the CDR3 DNA is all that survives: 48 bases in frame from base 1. Library method: the immunoSEQ multiplex PCR assay. Per the source publication's procedure: A statistical classification framework was developed to diagnose cytomegalovirus status using the catalog of TCR beta chain sequences. TCRdb provides this immuneACCESS table in a form limited to in-frame rearrangements. Some clones are lacking; in checked studies, under half of them reflect an unresolved V gene, and why the rest are absent is not known. That table supplies the V and J calls and clone size; D and trimming were determined from the DNA. The sample has more than 55,000 clones on record, around 90% of them singletons. The top ten hold about 1.2% of the sample.

Separate from the approximately 700-subject first cohort, the validation cohort of over 90 subjects was the group to which the donors belonged. Of note for this clone: The antigen this receptor binds is unknown. Per-base quality was not reported, and no clone a single base away is much larger than it.

Sequenced sample: PBMCs. The clonotype was recovered from a young woman in good health and CMV-seronegative. Here the chain combines TRBV7-9 and TRBJ1-6, with 11 central nucleotides matching TRBD1. CDR3 loop: CASSLGQGDFRPPLHF. The DNA is TGTGCCAGCAGCTTGGGACAGGGGGATTTCAGGCCACCCCTCCACTTT.